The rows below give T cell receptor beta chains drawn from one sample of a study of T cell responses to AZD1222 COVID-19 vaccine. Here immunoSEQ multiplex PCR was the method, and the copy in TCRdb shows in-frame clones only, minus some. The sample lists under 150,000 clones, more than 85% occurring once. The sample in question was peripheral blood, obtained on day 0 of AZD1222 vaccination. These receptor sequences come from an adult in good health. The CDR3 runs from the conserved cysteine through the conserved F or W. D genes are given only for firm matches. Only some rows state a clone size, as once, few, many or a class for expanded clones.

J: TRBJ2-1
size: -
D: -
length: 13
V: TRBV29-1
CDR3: CSVELGQYNEQFF
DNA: TGCAGCGTTGAACTCGGACAGTACAATGAGCAGTTCTTC

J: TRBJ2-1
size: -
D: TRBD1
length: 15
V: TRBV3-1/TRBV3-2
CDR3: CASSHDRGLVNEQFF
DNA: TGTGCCAGCAGCCACGACAGGGGGCTCGTCAATGAGCAGTTCTTC

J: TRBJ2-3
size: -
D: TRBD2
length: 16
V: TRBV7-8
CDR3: CASSGRLAGGTDTQYF
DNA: TGTGCCAGCAGCGGCCGACTAGCGGGAGGTACAGATACGCAGTATTTT

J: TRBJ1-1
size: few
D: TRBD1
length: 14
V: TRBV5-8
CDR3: CASTHRGRDTEAFF
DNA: TGTGCCAGCACCCACAGGGGGCGAGACACTGAAGCTTTCTTT

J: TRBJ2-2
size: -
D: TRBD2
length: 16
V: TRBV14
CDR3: CASSHPRTSGAGELFF
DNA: TGTGCCAGCAGCCACCCCCGGACTAGTGGGGCCGGGGAGCTGTTTTTT

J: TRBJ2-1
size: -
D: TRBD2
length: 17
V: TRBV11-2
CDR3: CASAGTSGRSGHNEQFF
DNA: TGTGCCAGCGCCGGGACTAGCGGGAGATCGGGCCACAATGAGCAGTTCTTC

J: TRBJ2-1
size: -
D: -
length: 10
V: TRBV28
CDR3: CASGANEQFF
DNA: TGTGCCAGCGGGGCTAATGAGCAGTTCTTC

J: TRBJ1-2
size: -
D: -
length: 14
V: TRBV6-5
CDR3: CASRSSGSNYGYTF
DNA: TGTGCCAGCAGGAGTTCGGGATCGAACTATGGCTACACCTTC

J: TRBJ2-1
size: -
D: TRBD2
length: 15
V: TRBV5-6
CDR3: CASSHLAGLYNEQFF
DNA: TGTGCCAGCAGCCACCTAGCGGGCCTCTACAATGAGCAGTTCTTC

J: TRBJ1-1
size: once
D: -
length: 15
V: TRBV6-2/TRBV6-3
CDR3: CASSYRRGQGTEAFF
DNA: TGTGCCAGCAGTTACAGACGGGGCCAAGGGACTGAAGCTTTCTTT

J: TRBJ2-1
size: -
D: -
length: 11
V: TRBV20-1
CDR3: CSASTVNEQFF
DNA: TGCAGTGCTAGTACTGTTAATGAGCAGTTCTTC

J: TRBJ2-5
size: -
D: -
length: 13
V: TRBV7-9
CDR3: CASTLQPQETQYF
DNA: TGTGCCAGCACCTTACAGCCGCAAGAGACCCAGTACTTC

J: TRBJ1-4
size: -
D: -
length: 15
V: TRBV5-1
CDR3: CASSSQGHPNEKLFF
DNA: TGCGCCAGCAGCTCCCAGGGGCACCCGAATGAAAAACTGTTTTTT

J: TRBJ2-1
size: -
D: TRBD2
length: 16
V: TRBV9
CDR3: CASSALGLAEYNEQFF
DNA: TGTGCCAGCAGCGCCCTTGGACTAGCGGAATACAATGAGCAGTTCTTC

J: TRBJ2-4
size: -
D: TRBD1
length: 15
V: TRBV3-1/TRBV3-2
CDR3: CASSARQGRDNIQYF
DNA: TGTGCCAGCAGCGCCAGACAGGGGCGTGACAACATTCAGTACTTC

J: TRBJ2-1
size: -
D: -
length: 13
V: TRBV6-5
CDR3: CASLPKSYNEQFF
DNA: TGTGCCAGCCTCCCGAAAAGCTACAATGAGCAGTTCTTC

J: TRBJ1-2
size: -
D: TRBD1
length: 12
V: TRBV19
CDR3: CASRRDRNGYTF
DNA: TGTGCCAGTAGAAGGGACAGGAATGGCTACACCTTC

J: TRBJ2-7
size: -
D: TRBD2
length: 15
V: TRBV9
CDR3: CASSVATGGPYEQYF
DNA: TGTGCCAGCAGCGTAGCAACGGGAGGGCCCTACGAGCAGTACTTC

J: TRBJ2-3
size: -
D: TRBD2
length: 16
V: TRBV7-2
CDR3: CASSELLAGGQDTQYF
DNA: TGTGCCAGCAGCGAACTACTAGCGGGAGGGCAAGATACGCAGTATTTT

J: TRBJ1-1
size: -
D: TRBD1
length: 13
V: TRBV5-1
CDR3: CASSVETGAEAFF
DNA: TGCGCCAGCAGCGTCGAAACAGGGGCTGAAGCTTTCTTT

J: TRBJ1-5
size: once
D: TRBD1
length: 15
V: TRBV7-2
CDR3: CASSLAGQGGQPQHF
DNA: TGTGCCAGCAGCTTAGCGGGACAGGGAGGCCAGCCCCAGCATTTT

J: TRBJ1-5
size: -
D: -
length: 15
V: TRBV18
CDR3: CASSLNPGKNQPQHF
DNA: TGTGCCAGCTCACTAAATCCAGGGAAGAATCAGCCCCAGCATTTT

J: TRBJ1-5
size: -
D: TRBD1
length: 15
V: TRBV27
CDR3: CASALDRVGNQPQHF
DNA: TGTGCCAGCGCACTGGACAGGGTTGGCAATCAGCCCCAGCATTTT

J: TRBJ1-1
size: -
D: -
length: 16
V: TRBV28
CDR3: CASSFGWGPKDTEAFF
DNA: TGTGCCAGCAGTTTTGGATGGGGGCCAAAGGACACTGAAGCTTTCTTT

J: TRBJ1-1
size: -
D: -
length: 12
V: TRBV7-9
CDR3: CASTPRVTEAFF
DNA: TGTGCCAGCACCCCCCGGGTCACTGAAGCTTTCTTT

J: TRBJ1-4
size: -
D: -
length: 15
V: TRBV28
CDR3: CASRHLGRVGEKLFF
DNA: TGTGCCAGCAGACATCTTGGCAGGGTTGGCGAAAAACTGTTTTTT

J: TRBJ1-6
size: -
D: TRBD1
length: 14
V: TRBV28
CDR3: CASSRQGVNSPLHF
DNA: TGTGCCAGCAGCCGACAGGGCGTGAATTCACCCCTCCACTTT

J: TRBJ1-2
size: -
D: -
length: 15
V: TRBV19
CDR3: CASSMTGVANYGYTF
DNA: TGTGCCAGTAGTATGACCGGTGTTGCTAACTATGGCTACACCTTC